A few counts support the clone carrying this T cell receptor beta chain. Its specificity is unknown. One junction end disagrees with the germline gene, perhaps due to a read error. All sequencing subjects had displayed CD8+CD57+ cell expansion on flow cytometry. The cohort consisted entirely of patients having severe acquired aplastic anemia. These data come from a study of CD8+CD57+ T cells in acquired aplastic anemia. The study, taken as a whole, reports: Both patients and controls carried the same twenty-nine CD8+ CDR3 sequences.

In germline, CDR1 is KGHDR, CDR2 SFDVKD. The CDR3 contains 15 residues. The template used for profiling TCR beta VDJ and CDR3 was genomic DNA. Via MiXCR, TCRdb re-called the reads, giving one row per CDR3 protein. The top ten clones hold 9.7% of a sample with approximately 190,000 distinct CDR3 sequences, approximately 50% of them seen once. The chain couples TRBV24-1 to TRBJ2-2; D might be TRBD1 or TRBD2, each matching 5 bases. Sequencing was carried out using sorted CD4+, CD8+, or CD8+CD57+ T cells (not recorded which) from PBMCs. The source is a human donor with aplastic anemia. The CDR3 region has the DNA TGTGCCAGCAGTTTTCGGGACCAGAACACCGGGGAGCTGTTTTTT. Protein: CASSFRDQNTGELFF.